This T cell receptor (beta chain) was retrieved from a study of beta chain features in type 1 diabetes. The CDR3 extends over 15 amino acids. The V and J ends lost 8 bases and 3 bases, in that order; junction bases with no gene match: 8. Germline V gives CDR1 SGHTA, CDR2 FQGNSA. Expressed TCRB transcripts were sequenced, since all the RNA that had been isolated was reverse transcribed. Here immunoSEQ multiplex PCR was the method, and the copy in TCRdb shows in-frame clones only, minus some. The profile shows about 900,000 clones, 15% to 20% of them singletons. This clone was counted only a few times. V is TRBV7-2 and J is TRBJ2-3; 10 nucleotides match TRBD1. Sequences were obtained from naive CD4+ T cells from blood. This receptor was identified in a woman aged 18-29 years in good health. The CDR3 nucleotides read TGTGCCAGCGGAGCTGGGACAGGGGTAACAGATACGCAGTATTTT. This sequence encodes CASGAGTGVTDTQYF. The whole variable domain, remainder taken from reference TRBV7-2 and TRBJ2-3, is GAGVSQSPSNKVTEKGKDVELRCDPISGHTALYWYRQSLGQGLEFLIYFQGNSAPDKSGLPSDRFSAERTGGSVSTLTIQRTQQEDSAVYLCASGAGTGVTDTQYFGPGTRLTVL.